The source of this TCR beta chain is a study of blood T cell repertoires in COVID-19. This clone was observed once. Data came from immunoSEQ multiplex PCR; TCRdb stores just in-frame clones and leaves some out. Among over 250,000 clones listed, approximately 93% were seen once. The CDR3 spans 17 residues. Germline loops: CDR1 SNHLY, CDR2 FYNNEI. Trimming took off 6 bases at V and 0 bases at J, with 18 bases between the two ends. In Seattle, patients joined the study during active infection and were tracked longitudinally. This chain uses TRBV2 with TRBJ1-3; D possibly corresponds to TRBD1 (6 bases). Sequenced: peripheral blood. The clonotype originates from a woman in her twenties or thirties with COVID-19, enrolled during active disease. DNA for the CDR3: TGTGCCAGCAGGGACCCGACAGGCCATCGCTCTGGAAACACCATATATTTT. Encoded protein: CASRDPTGHRSGNTIYF.